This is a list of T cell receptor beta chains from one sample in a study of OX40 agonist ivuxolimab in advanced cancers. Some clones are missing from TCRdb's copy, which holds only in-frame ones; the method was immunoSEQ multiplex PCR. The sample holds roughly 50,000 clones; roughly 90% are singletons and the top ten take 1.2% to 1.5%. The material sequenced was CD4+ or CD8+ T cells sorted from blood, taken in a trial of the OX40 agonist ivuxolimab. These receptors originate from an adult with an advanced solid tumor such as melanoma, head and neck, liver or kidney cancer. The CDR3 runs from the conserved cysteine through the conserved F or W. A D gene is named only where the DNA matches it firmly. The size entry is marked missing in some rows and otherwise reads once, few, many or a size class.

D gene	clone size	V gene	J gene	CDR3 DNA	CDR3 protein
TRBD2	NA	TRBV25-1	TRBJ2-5	TGTGCCAGCAGTGAGGGAAAACTAGCGGTCCAAGAGACCCAGTACTTC	CASSEGKLAVQETQYF
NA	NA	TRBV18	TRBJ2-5	TGTGCCAGCTCGTCCGGGACAAGGTACCAAGAGACCCAGTACTTC	CASSSGTRYQETQYF
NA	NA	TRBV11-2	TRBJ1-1	TGTGCCAGCGGCCAAGGGGTGAACACTGAAGCTTTCTTT	CASGQGVNTEAFF
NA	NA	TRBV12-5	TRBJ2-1	TGTGCTAGTGGTTCCCAGTTGGGAGAAAATGAGCAGTTCTTC	CASGSQLGENEQFF
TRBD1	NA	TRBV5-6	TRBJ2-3	TGTGCCAGCAGCTTCGGAGACAGGGTGTATTTT	CASSFGDRVYF
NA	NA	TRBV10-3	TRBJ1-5	TGTGCCATCAGTGATAGCAATCAGCCCCAGCATTTT	CAISDSNQPQHF
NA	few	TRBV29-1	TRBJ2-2	TGCAGCGCCGGGTCACCCAGCGGGGAGCTGTTTTTT	CSAGSPSGELFF
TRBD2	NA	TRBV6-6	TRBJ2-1	TGTGCCAGCACCTACGACAGCGGGAGAGTTAGTGAGCAGTTCTTC	CASTYDSGRVSEQFF
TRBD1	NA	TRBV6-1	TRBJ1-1	TGTGCCAGCAGGGAACAGGGGGCGCGGGGGAACACTGAAGCTTTCTTT	CASREQGARGNTEAFF
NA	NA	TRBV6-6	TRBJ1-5	TGTGCCAGCAGAAACGACGGAAATCAGCCCCAGCATTTT	CASRNDGNQPQHF
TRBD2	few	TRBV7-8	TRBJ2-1	TGTGCCAGCAGCTTGACGGGGGGGAACTACAATGAGCAGTTCTTC	CASSLTGGNYNEQFF
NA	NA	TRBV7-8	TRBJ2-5	TGTGCCAGCAGCTTAAACATTGTCCTCCAAGAGACCCAGTACTTC	CASSLNIVLQETQYF
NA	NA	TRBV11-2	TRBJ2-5	TGTGCCAGCAGTTTAGAGGGCAGGGCGAAGACCCAGTACTTC	CASSLEGRAKTQYF
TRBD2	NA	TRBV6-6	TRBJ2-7	TGTGCCAGCAGGTCTCTAGCGGGGAACTACGAGCAGTACTTC	CASRSLAGNYEQYF
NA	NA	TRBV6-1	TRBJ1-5	TGTGCCAGCAGTGAAGCAGGTGGGGTACGTCAGCCCCAGCATTTT	CASSEAGGVRQPQHF
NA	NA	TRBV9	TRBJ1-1	TGTGCCAGCAGCGTAGTAGGGTCGGGTGCTGAAGCTTTCTTT	CASSVVGSGAEAFF
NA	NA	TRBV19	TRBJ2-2	TGTGCCAGTAGCCGGGCCTGGCCCGCGGACACCGGGGAGCTGTTTTTT	CASSRAWPADTGELFF
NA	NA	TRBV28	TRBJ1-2	TGTGCCAGCAGTCGCGGCTATGGCTACACCTTC	CASSRGYGYTF
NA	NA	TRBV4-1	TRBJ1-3	TGCGCCAGCAGCCAAGATCAGGGGCTTAGTTGGGGGGGAAACACCATATATTTT	CASSQDQGLSWGGNTIYF
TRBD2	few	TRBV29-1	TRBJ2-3	TGCAGCGTTGTGGCTAGCGGTCGCACAGATACGCAGTATTTT	CSVVASGRTDTQYF
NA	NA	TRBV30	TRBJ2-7	TGTGCCTGGAAAGGGGCCTCCGGGTACGAGCAGTACTTC	CAWKGASGYEQYF
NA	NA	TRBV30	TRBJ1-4	TGTGCCTGGAGTGTAGGGCAGCCCAACAATGAAAAACTGTTTTTT	CAWSVGQPNNEKLFF
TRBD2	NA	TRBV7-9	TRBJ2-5	TGTGCCAGCAGCCTGGCGGCGGGCGGGAGTGTATCAGAGACCCAGTACTTC	CASSLAAGGSVSETQYF
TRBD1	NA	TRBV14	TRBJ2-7	TGTGCCAGCAGTCAGACAGGGGGAAGGTACGAGCAGTACTTC	CASSQTGGRYEQYF
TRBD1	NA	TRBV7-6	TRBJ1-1	TGTGCCAGCAGCCCCCGGACAGGCAACACTGAAGCTTTCTTT	CASSPRTGNTEAFF
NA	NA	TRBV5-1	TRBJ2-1	TGCGCCAGCGCCAACTCCAATGAGCAGTTCTTC	CASANSNEQFF
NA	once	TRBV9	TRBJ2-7	TGTGCCAGCAGCGAGGGCCTACAGAGAAGAAACGAGCAGTACTTC	CASSEGLQRRNEQYF
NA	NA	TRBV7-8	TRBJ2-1	TGTGCCAGCAGCTACCGGGCCGAGCAGTTCTTC	CASSYRAEQFF
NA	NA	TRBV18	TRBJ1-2	TGTGCCAGCTCACCGGGGATCTATGGCTACACCTTC	CASSPGIYGYTF
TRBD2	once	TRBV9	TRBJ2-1	TGTGCCAGCAGCCCCGCCGGGACTAGCGGGAGCCGGCAGTTCTTC	CASSPAGTSGSRQFF
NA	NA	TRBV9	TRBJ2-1	TGTGCCAGCAGCGTAGGTCGTAGCGTGGGGTTGGTCGATGAGCAGTTCTTC	CASSVGRSVGLVDEQFF
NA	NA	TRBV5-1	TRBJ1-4	TGCGCCAGCAGCCCAGAGAGCACGTCTAATGAAAAACTGTTTTTT	CASSPESTSNEKLFF
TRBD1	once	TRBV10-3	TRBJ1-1	TGTGCCATCAGTCCAGGGGGAAGCATTGGCGTGAACACTGAAGCTTTCTTT	CAISPGGSIGVNTEAFF
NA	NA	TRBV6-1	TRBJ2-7	TGTGCCAGCGCGCGCAATACCTACGAGCAGTACTTC	CASARNTYEQYF
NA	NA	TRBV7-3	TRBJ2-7	TGTGCCAGCAGCTCTGGGACTTCTGGCGAGCAGTACTTC	CASSSGTSGEQYF
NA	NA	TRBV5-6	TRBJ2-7	TGTGCCAGCAGGGGACGGAGGAACTACGAGCAGTACTTC	CASRGRRNYEQYF
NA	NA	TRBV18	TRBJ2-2	TGTGCCAGCTCACCACGGGGGGACCCGAACACCGGGGAGCTGTTTTTT	CASSPRGDPNTGELFF
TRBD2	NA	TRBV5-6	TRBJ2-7	TGTGCCAGCAGCGTGGGACTAGCGGCAACCTACGAGCAGTACTTC	CASSVGLAATYEQYF
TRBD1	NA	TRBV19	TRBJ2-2	TGTGCCAGTAGTCAGGGCAGGGGGTCCGGGGAGCTGTTTTTT	CASSQGRGSGELFF
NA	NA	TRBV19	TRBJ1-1	TGTGCCAGTGCCAGGGGTTGGGAGAACACTGAAGCTTTCTTT	CASARGWENTEAFF
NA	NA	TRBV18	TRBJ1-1	TGTGCCAGCTCACCCCGGGACATCACCACTGAAGCTTTCTTT	CASSPRDITTEAFF
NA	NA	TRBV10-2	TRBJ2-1	TGCGCCAGCACCGGATACAATGAGCAGTTCTTC	CASTGYNEQFF
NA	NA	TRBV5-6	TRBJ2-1	TGTGCCAGCAGCTTGCTAGGGAACGGTGAGCAGTTCTTC	CASSLLGNGEQFF
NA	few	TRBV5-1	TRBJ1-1	TGCGCCAGCAGCTTGGGGGGGTCTCGGTTCATGAACACTGAAGCTTTCTTT	CASSLGGSRFMNTEAFF
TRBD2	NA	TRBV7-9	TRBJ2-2	TGTGCCAGCAGCCCGCACGGGACTAGCGGGGTGGACACCGGGGAGCTGTTTTTT	CASSPHGTSGVDTGELFF
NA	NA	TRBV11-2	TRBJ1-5	TGTGCCAGCAGCCCCAGTGCAGGGTCGAGCAATCAGCCCCAGCATTTT	CASSPSAGSSNQPQHF
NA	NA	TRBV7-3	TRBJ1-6	TGTGCCAGCAGCTTAGTGGGGAATTCACCCCTCCACTTT	CASSLVGNSPLHF
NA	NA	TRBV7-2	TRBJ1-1	TGTGCCAGCAGCTACCGGGACGGTATGAACACTGAAGCTTTCTTT	CASSYRDGMNTEAFF
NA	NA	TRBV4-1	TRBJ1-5	TGCGCCAGCAGCCTCGGGGGCTCCAATCAGCCCCAGCATTTT	CASSLGGSNQPQHF
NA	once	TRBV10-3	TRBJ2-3	TGTGCCATCCAGGCCGTGGGGTCTAGCACAGATACGCAGTATTTT	CAIQAVGSSTDTQYF
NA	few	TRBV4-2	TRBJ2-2	TGTGCCAGCAGTCGGTCAGACACCGGGGAGCTGTTTTTT	CASSRSDTGELFF
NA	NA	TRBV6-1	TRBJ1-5	TGTGCCAGCAGTGAAGCGCCGATGAGGGGGAGGCCCCAGCATTTT	CASSEAPMRGRPQHF
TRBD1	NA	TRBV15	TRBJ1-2	TGTGCCACCAGCAGAGATGGGTCAGGGGGCGCGGGGGATGGCTACACCTTC	CATSRDGSGGAGDGYTF
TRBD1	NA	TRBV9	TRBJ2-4	TGTGCCAGCAGCGCAGGGGGCACGGCCAAAAACATTCAGTACTTC	CASSAGGTAKNIQYF
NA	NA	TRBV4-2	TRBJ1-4	TGTGCCAGCAGCCAAGAGGCGACAACTAATGAAAAACTGTTTTTT	CASSQEATTNEKLFF
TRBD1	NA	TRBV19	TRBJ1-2	TGTGCCAGTAGTGCGGCCGGGACAGCCAACTATGGCTACACCTTC	CASSAAGTANYGYTF
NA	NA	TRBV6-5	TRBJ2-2	TGTGCCAGCCGTCCGGGGGCCTTGAGCACCGGGGAGCTGTTTTTT	CASRPGALSTGELFF
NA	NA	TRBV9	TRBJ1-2	TGTGCCAGCAGCGTAGGCGACTATGGCTACACCTTC	CASSVGDYGYTF
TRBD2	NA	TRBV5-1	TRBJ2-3	TGCGCCAGCTCTAGCGGGGTTAGCACAGATACGCAGTATTTT	CASSSGVSTDTQYF